A selection of T cell receptor beta chains follows, all from one sample in a study of blood T cells in healthy people across ages. From the 5' RACE reads, TCRdb called clonotypes with MiXCR, one entry per CDR3 protein. There are some 1.1 million distinct CDR3 sequences in the sample; roughly two fifths occur only once, and around 14% lies in the top ten. The source material was blood. All receptors derive from a young man in good health. Both conserved end residues are part of each CDR3. A D gene is named only where the DNA matches it firmly. Expanded clones are given a class, and other clones once, few, many or no size at all.

j_gene: TRBJ1-1; v_gene: TRBV15; abundance: -; d_gene: -; CDR3aa: CATSTTFNTEAFF; CDR3nt: TGTGCCACCAGCACTACGTTCAACACTGAAGCTTTCTTT
j_gene: TRBJ2-7; v_gene: TRBV4-1; abundance: -; d_gene: TRBD2; CDR3aa: CASRQEAGGSYEQYF; CDR3nt: TGCGCCAGCAGACAGGAAGCGGGGGGCTCCTACGAGCAGTACTTC
j_gene: TRBJ2-7; v_gene: TRBV9; abundance: -; d_gene: -; CDR3aa: CASSVAATNHYEQYF; CDR3nt: TGTGCCAGCAGCGTAGCTGCAACAAACCACTACGAGCAGTACTTC
j_gene: TRBJ2-1; v_gene: TRBV9; abundance: few; d_gene: -; CDR3aa: CASSVGGRVMFRDEQFF; CDR3nt: TGTGCCAGCAGCGTCGGAGGGCGGGTGATGTTTAGGGATGAGCAGTTCTTC
j_gene: TRBJ1-4; v_gene: TRBV6-5; abundance: -; d_gene: -; CDR3aa: CASSYSRGEKLFF; CDR3nt: TGTGCCAGCAGTTACTCGAGGGGGGAAAAACTGTTTTTT
j_gene: TRBJ2-7; v_gene: TRBV20-1; abundance: few; d_gene: TRBD1; CDR3aa: CSAAARGQSSYEQYF; CDR3nt: TGCAGTGCCGCCGCCCGGGGACAGAGCTCCTACGAGCAGTACTTC
j_gene: TRBJ2-5; v_gene: TRBV6-6; abundance: -; d_gene: -; CDR3aa: CASSYGGGPTYNEQYF; CDR3nt: TGTGCCAGCAGTTACGGAGGGGGACCCACCTACAATGAGCAGTACTTC
j_gene: TRBJ1-4; v_gene: TRBV7-9; abundance: -; d_gene: TRBD1; CDR3aa: CASSLGWRRDREDEKLFF; CDR3nt: TGTGCCAGCAGCTTAGGGTGGAGGAGGGACAGAGAAGATGAAAAACTGTTTTTT
j_gene: TRBJ2-7; v_gene: TRBV6-5; abundance: few; d_gene: -; CDR3aa: CASSYSPGSFSSYNEQYF; CDR3nt: TGTGCCAGCAGTTACTCTCCTGGCAGCTTCAGCTCCTACAATGAGCAGTACTTC
j_gene: TRBJ2-5; v_gene: TRBV20-1; abundance: few; d_gene: TRBD1; CDR3aa: CSASGQGASYGQYF; CDR3nt: TGCAGTGCTAGCGGACAGGGGGCAAGCTACGGGCAGTACTTC
j_gene: TRBJ1-2; v_gene: TRBV10-3; abundance: many; d_gene: -; CDR3aa: CAIKSDGYTF; CDR3nt: TGTGCCATCAAATCGGATGGCTACACCTTC
j_gene: TRBJ1-6; v_gene: TRBV6-6; abundance: -; d_gene: -; CDR3aa: CASSYRDSPLHF; CDR3nt: TGTGCCAGCAGTTACAGGGATTCACCCCTCCACTTT
j_gene: TRBJ2-3; v_gene: TRBV11-2; abundance: -; d_gene: -; CDR3aa: CASSLDRGGGDTQYF; CDR3nt: TGTGCCAGCAGCTTAGATAGGGGGGGCGGTGATACGCAGTATTTT
j_gene: TRBJ2-3; v_gene: TRBV12-3/TRBV12-4; abundance: many; d_gene: TRBD2; CDR3aa: CASSLDTSGSTDTQYF; CDR3nt: TGTGCCAGCAGTCTAGATACTAGCGGGAGCACAGATACGCAGTATTTT
j_gene: TRBJ2-7; v_gene: TRBV12-3/TRBV12-4; abundance: -; d_gene: -; CDR3aa: CASRPGLPYNEQYF; CDR3nt: TGTGCCAGCAGGCCCGGACTGCCCTACAATGAGCAGTACTTC
j_gene: TRBJ2-2; v_gene: TRBV29-1; abundance: -; d_gene: -; CDR3aa: CSVVVRGELFF; CDR3nt: TGCAGCGTTGTTGTGCGCGGGGAGCTGTTTTTT
j_gene: TRBJ1-5; v_gene: TRBV5-4; abundance: -; d_gene: -; CDR3aa: CASSLRTSNQPQHF; CDR3nt: TGTGCCAGCAGCTTGAGGACCAGCAATCAGCCCCAGCATTTT
j_gene: TRBJ1-5; v_gene: TRBV20-1; abundance: few; d_gene: TRBD1; CDR3aa: CSAPGQGLRAQHF; CDR3nt: TGCAGTGCGCCGGGACAGGGGCTGAGGGCCCAGCATTTT
j_gene: TRBJ2-1; v_gene: TRBV6-5; abundance: few; d_gene: -; CDR3aa: CASSRDSIYDEQFF; CDR3nt: TGTGCCAGCAGCCGGGACTCTATCTACGATGAGCAGTTCTTC
j_gene: TRBJ2-1; v_gene: TRBV6-6; abundance: -; d_gene: TRBD2; CDR3aa: CASSLRGGQNEQFF; CDR3nt: TGTGCCAGCAGTTTGCGGGGGGGCCAAAATGAGCAGTTCTTC
j_gene: TRBJ2-5; v_gene: TRBV29-1; abundance: few; d_gene: -; CDR3aa: CSVTGPQETQYF; CDR3nt: TGCAGCGTTACCGGGCCACAAGAGACCCAGTACTTC
j_gene: TRBJ1-4; v_gene: TRBV4-3; abundance: few; d_gene: -; CDR3aa: CASSQESRGGEKLFF; CDR3nt: TGCGCCAGCAGCCAAGAATCTAGGGGAGGAGAAAAACTGTTTTTT
j_gene: TRBJ2-1; v_gene: TRBV12-3/TRBV12-4; abundance: few; d_gene: TRBD1; CDR3aa: CASRVGTVNNEQFF; CDR3nt: TGTGCCAGCAGGGTAGGGACAGTCAACAATGAGCAGTTCTTC
j_gene: TRBJ1-2; v_gene: TRBV21-1; abundance: few; d_gene: -; CDR3aa: CASTYKTDWDYGYTF; CDR3nt: TGTGCCAGCACCTACAAAACAGACTGGGACTATGGCTACACCTTC
j_gene: TRBJ2-1; v_gene: TRBV6-6; abundance: -; d_gene: TRBD1; CDR3aa: CASASSDRGNEQFF; CDR3nt: TGTGCCAGCGCGTCCTCGGACAGGGGCAATGAGCAGTTCTTC
j_gene: TRBJ2-3; v_gene: TRBV20-1; abundance: few; d_gene: TRBD2; CDR3aa: CSARVPAGGVTDTQYF; CDR3nt: TGCAGTGCTAGAGTCCCCGCCGGGGGGGTAACAGATACGCAGTATTTT
j_gene: TRBJ1-6; v_gene: TRBV12-3/TRBV12-4; abundance: -; d_gene: -; CDR3aa: CASSQGNTLNPPLHF; CDR3nt: TGTGCCAGCAGTCAGGGCAATACGTTAAATCCACCCCTCCACTTT
j_gene: TRBJ2-2; v_gene: TRBV28; abundance: -; d_gene: -; CDR3aa: CASSPRVTGELFF; CDR3nt: TGTGCCAGCAGTCCCAGGGTCACCGGGGAGCTGTTTTTT
j_gene: TRBJ1-1; v_gene: TRBV12-3/TRBV12-4; abundance: few; d_gene: -; CDR3aa: CASGRAVEAFF; CDR3nt: TGTGCCAGCGGCAGGGCGGTGGAAGCTTTCTTT
j_gene: TRBJ2-3; v_gene: TRBV12-3/TRBV12-4; abundance: -; d_gene: -; CDR3aa: CASSPGTALSTDTQYF; CDR3nt: TGTGCCAGCAGTCCTGGGACCGCCCTCTCCACAGATACGCAGTATTTT
j_gene: TRBJ2-7; v_gene: TRBV5-1; abundance: -; d_gene: -; CDR3aa: CASSLARGENYNEQYF; CDR3nt: TGCGCCAGCAGCTTGGCACGGGGAGAAAACTACAATGAGCAGTACTTC
j_gene: TRBJ1-2; v_gene: TRBV7-8; abundance: -; d_gene: TRBD1; CDR3aa: CASSPGTGRYGYTF; CDR3nt: TGTGCCAGCAGCCCGGGGACAGGGAGGTATGGCTACACCTTC
j_gene: TRBJ2-5; v_gene: TRBV4-3; abundance: once; d_gene: -; CDR3aa: CASSQDNPLTTPQETQYF; CDR3nt: TGCGCCAGCAGCCAAGATAACCCCTTGACTACCCCTCAAGAGACCCAGTACTTC
j_gene: TRBJ2-1; v_gene: TRBV25-1; abundance: few; d_gene: -; CDR3aa: CASSQSLVSYNEQFF; CDR3nt: TGTGCCAGCAGCCAATCTCTTGTCTCCTACAATGAGCAGTTCTTC
j_gene: TRBJ1-2; v_gene: TRBV20-1; abundance: -; d_gene: -; CDR3aa: CSANTVGTLSGYTF; CDR3nt: TGCAGTGCCAACACGGTCGGGACACTCTCTGGCTACACCTTC
j_gene: TRBJ1-1; v_gene: TRBV4-2; abundance: -; d_gene: -; CDR3aa: CASSQDGGRTTTEAFF; CDR3nt: TGTGCCAGCAGCCAAGATGGGGGGAGGACGACCACTGAAGCTTTCTTT
j_gene: TRBJ2-7; v_gene: TRBV3-1; abundance: -; d_gene: -; CDR3aa: CASSQTGLLSYEQYF; CDR3nt: TGTGCCAGCAGCCAAACGGGACTCCTCTCCTACGAGCAGTACTTC
j_gene: TRBJ2-1; v_gene: TRBV12-3/TRBV12-4; abundance: many; d_gene: TRBD2; CDR3aa: CASSELAGSYNEQFF; CDR3nt: TGTGCCAGCAGTGAACTAGCGGGCTCCTACAATGAGCAGTTCTTC
j_gene: TRBJ1-6; v_gene: TRBV4-3; abundance: few; d_gene: -; CDR3aa: CASSQEWSVRSPLHF; CDR3nt: TGCGCCAGCAGCCAAGAATGGAGCGTCCGATCACCCCTCCACTTT
j_gene: TRBJ2-7; v_gene: TRBV6-5; abundance: -; d_gene: -; CDR3aa: CASRRDGSSYEQYF; CDR3nt: TGTGCCAGCAGGAGAGACGGATCCTCCTACGAGCAGTACTTC
j_gene: TRBJ1-2; v_gene: TRBV10-3; abundance: few; d_gene: -; CDR3aa: CAISGPGQLSVVGYTF; CDR3nt: TGTGCCATCAGTGGGCCGGGACAATTGTCAGTGGTGGGCTACACCTTC
j_gene: TRBJ2-1; v_gene: TRBV2; abundance: -; d_gene: -; CDR3aa: CASSEEGYEQFF; CDR3nt: TGTGCCAGCAGTGAAGAGGGCTATGAGCAGTTCTTC
j_gene: TRBJ2-1; v_gene: TRBV6-2/TRBV6-3; abundance: many; d_gene: TRBD1; CDR3aa: CASSFGTGGNEQFF; CDR3nt: TGTGCCAGCAGCTTTGGGACAGGGGGCAATGAGCAGTTCTTC
j_gene: TRBJ2-2; v_gene: TRBV2; abundance: -; d_gene: -; CDR3aa: CASSESDTWGTGELFF; CDR3nt: TGTGCCAGCAGTGAATCGGACACCTGGGGGACCGGGGAGCTGTTTTTT
j_gene: TRBJ2-7; v_gene: TRBV2; abundance: few; d_gene: TRBD2; CDR3aa: CASRGLVPYNEQYF; CDR3nt: TGTGCCAGCAGGGGACTAGTGCCCTACAATGAGCAGTACTTC
j_gene: TRBJ1-2; v_gene: TRBV12-3/TRBV12-4; abundance: -; d_gene: TRBD1; CDR3aa: CASKTGQEDYGYTF; CDR3nt: TGTGCCAGCAAAACAGGACAGGAGGATTATGGCTACACCTTC
j_gene: TRBJ1-1; v_gene: TRBV6-2/TRBV6-3; abundance: few; d_gene: -; CDR3aa: CASRSLRTENTEAFF; CDR3nt: TGTGCCAGCAGATCCCTCCGGACAGAGAACACTGAAGCTTTCTTT
j_gene: TRBJ1-1; v_gene: TRBV14; abundance: -; d_gene: -; CDR3aa: CASSKILNTEAFF; CDR3nt: TGTGCCAGCAGCAAAATCTTGAACACTGAAGCTTTCTTT
j_gene: TRBJ2-1; v_gene: TRBV12-3/TRBV12-4; abundance: few; d_gene: -; CDR3aa: CASSLSVNSYNEQFF; CDR3nt: TGTGCCAGCAGTTTATCGGTGAACTCCTACAATGAGCAGTTCTTC
j_gene: TRBJ1-6; v_gene: TRBV5-5; abundance: few; d_gene: -; CDR3aa: CASSSGATNSPLHF; CDR3nt: TGTGCCAGCAGTTCCGGGGCGACTAATTCACCCCTCCACTTT
j_gene: TRBJ2-7; v_gene: TRBV3-1; abundance: -; d_gene: -; CDR3aa: CASSQDTGDGNEQYF; CDR3nt: TGTGCCAGCAGCCAAGATACGGGGGATGGCAATGAGCAGTACTTC
j_gene: TRBJ1-2; v_gene: TRBV7-6; abundance: -; d_gene: -; CDR3aa: CASSSSPAGYTF; CDR3nt: TGTGCCAGCAGCTCCAGCCCGGCAGGCTACACCTTC
j_gene: TRBJ2-1; v_gene: TRBV20-1; abundance: few; d_gene: -; CDR3aa: CSARDYRLDEQFF; CDR3nt: TGCAGTGCTAGAGACTATCGGCTAGATGAGCAGTTCTTC
j_gene: TRBJ2-7; v_gene: TRBV21-1; abundance: -; d_gene: -; CDR3aa: CASSKGETDEQYF; CDR3nt: TGTGCCAGCAGCAAAGGGGAGACCGACGAGCAGTACTTC
j_gene: TRBJ1-2; v_gene: TRBV6-1; abundance: few; d_gene: -; CDR3aa: CASAGGYGYTF; CDR3nt: TGTGCCAGCGCCGGGGGGTATGGCTACACCTTC